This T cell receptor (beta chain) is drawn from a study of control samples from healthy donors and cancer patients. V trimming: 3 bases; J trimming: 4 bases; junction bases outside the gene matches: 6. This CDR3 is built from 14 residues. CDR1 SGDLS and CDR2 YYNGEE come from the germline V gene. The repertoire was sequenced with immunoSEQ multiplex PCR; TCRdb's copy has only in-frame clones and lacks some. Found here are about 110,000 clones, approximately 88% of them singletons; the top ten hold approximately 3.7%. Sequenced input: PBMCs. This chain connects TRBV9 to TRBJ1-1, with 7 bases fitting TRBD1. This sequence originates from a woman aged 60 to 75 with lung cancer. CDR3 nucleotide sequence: TGTGCCAGCAGCGGGATGACAGGGAGCACTGAAGCTTTCTTT. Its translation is CASSGMTGSTEAFF.